The 11 T cell receptor beta chains below all came from one sample that was sequenced in a study of cytomegalovirus exposure and HLA in healthy donors. The PCR made use of 60 Vbeta and 13 Jbeta primers. The table came from immunoSEQ multiplex PCR; TCRdb's copy has only in-frame clones and leaves some out. The record lists about 130,000 clones, of which the ten most abundant hold around 1.6%. The specimen sequenced was PBMCs. The source of these receptors is a man between 18 and 29 years old in good health and CMV-seronegative.

V usage is TRBV5-4 and J usage is TRBJ2-5; the D is unclear. The germline V gene encodes CDR1 SGHNT and CDR2 YYREEE (reference sequence). This CDR3 has 15 residues. V was cut by 0 bases and J by 4 bases, with 13 bases left in between. The chain's CDR3 is CASSLARNGRETQYF. CDR3 nucleotides: TGTGCCAGCAGCTTGGCCAGGAATGGGCGAGAGACCCAGTACTTC.

The CDR3 loop reads CASSSRLGGETQYF. The CDR3, as DNA: TGTGCCAGCAGCTCCCGCCTAGGCGGGGAGACCCAGTACTTC. The rearrangement uses TRBV11-2 and TRBJ2-5; TRBD2 might be the D (5 bases). The CDR3 has 14 residues. Between the trimmed V and J ends, which lost 4 bases and 5 bases, there was a span of 14 bases. In germline, CDR1 is SGHAT, CDR2 FQNNGV.

The J gene is TRBJ1-1, the V gene TRBV7-3, with 8 positions matching TRBD1. This CDR3 has 13 amino acids. CDR1 and CDR2 (germline): SGHTA, FQGTGA. The V and J ends lost 3 bases and 5 bases, in that order; junction bases with no gene match: 2. DNA of the CDR3: TGTGCCAGCAGCTTGACAGGGGATACTGAAGCTTTCTTT. Amino acids: CASSLTGDTEAFF.

The chain recombines TRBV4-3 with TRBJ1-4; tentatively, D is TRBD1 (6 bases). V was clipped by 4 bases and J by 4 bases, with 16 bases between them. This CDR3 comprises 16 residues. The germline V gene has CDR1 LGHNA and CDR2 YSLEER. The CDR3 DNA reads as TGCGCCAGCAGCCTCCGTGGCCCAGGGGTTAATGAAAAACTGTTTTTT. Translated, it gives CASSLRGPGVNEKLFF.

This chain uses TRBV4-3 with TRBJ1-2; a possible D gene is TRBD1 (6 bases). Germline V lookup: CDR1 LGHNA, CDR2 YSLEER. The CDR3 totals 16 residues. V gave up 4 bases and J gave up 2 bases, with 17 bases separating them. In DNA form, the CDR3 reads TGCGCCAGCAGCCCAGTCGGAAAACAGGGAAACTATGGCTACACCTTC. It codes for CASSPVGKQGNYGYTF.

The chain combines TRBV6-6 with TRBJ1-1; 7 nucleotides line up with TRBD1. V shed 4 bases and J 0 bases; nucleotides not matched to a gene: 5. CDR1 is MNHNY and CDR2 is SVGAGI in the germline V gene (reference sequence). The CDR3 runs 15 residues. The CDR3, as DNA: TGTGCCAGCAGTTCCCTGGGACAGCTGAACACTGAAGCTTTCTTT. Its translation is CASSSLGQLNTEAFF.

This sequence joins TRBV27 and TRBJ2-1, with a tentative D call TRBD1 (8 bases). The CDR3 extends over 16 amino acids. Germline assignment: CDR1 MNHEY and CDR2 SMNVEV (reference sequence). The V gene lost 1 base and the J gene lost 6 bases, with 16 bases spanning the gap. The CDR3 DNA follows: TGTGCCAGCAGTTTATTCCCGGACAGGGAGGGCAATGAGCAGTTCTTC. This encodes CASSLFPDREGNEQFF.

The V call is TRBV4-2, the J call TRBJ2-3; 8 nucleotides match TRBD2. The CDR3 has 15 amino acids. Germline CDR1 and CDR2: LGHNA and YNFKEQ. After removal of 4 bases from V and 4 bases from J, the junction contained 7 bases not matched to a gene. CDR3 region: CASSLTSGLPDTQYF. CDR3 in DNA: TGTGCCAGCAGCCTAACTAGCGGCCTCCCAGATACGCAGTATTTT.

The V and J genes are TRBV4-2 and TRBJ2-5; 8 positions agree with TRBD2. V lost 1 base to trimming and J lost 0 bases; unmatched junction nucleotides: 1. CDR3 size: 15 residues. In germline, CDR1 is LGHNA, CDR2 YNFKEQ. The CDR3 DNA reads as TGTGCCAGCAGCCAAGGAGCGGGGGACCAAGAGACCCAGTACTTC. It encodes CASSQGAGDQETQYF.

V gene TRBV2 combines with J gene TRBJ1-5; D unclear. Between the trimmed V and J ends, which lost 8 bases and 3 bases, there was a span of 17 bases. Germline lookup yields CDR1 SNHLY and CDR2 FYNNEI. This CDR3 has 15 amino acids. CDR3 nucleotide sequence: TGTGCCAGCCGAGAGCGGGGAGGGCCCAATCAGCCCCAGCATTTT. Its protein product is CASRERGGPNQPQHF.

The CDR3 nucleotides read TGTGCCAGCAGTGAGGGGGCTGGCGGCTATGGCTACACCTTC. Protein: CASSEGAGGYGYTF. V and J are TRBV6-1 and TRBJ1-2, with D possibly TRBD1 on 6 matching bases. This CDR3 has 14 amino acids. V was pared by 3 bases and J by 4 bases, with 12 bases between. Germline CDR1 and CDR2: MNHNS and SASEGT.